The 9 T cell receptor beta chains presented below share a single source sample, sequenced in a study of cytomegalovirus exposure and HLA in healthy donors. Both 60 Vbeta primers and 13 Jbeta primers went into the PCR. This table comes from immunoSEQ multiplex PCR, and its TCRdb copy is limited to in-frame clones, with some not included. The data contain hundreds of thousands of clones, around 90% of them singletons. Sequencing was done on a sample of PBMCs. These receptor sequences come from a woman aged 18-30 years in good health and CMV-seronegative.

V and J are TRBV11-3 and TRBJ1-1, with 7 nucleotides matching TRBD1. Germline assignment: CDR1 SGHNT and CDR2 YENEEA. The CDR3 consists of 18 residues. J lost 4 bases, V lost 4 bases, and 18 bases had no gene match. The CDR3 reads CASSSPLWQGEVVTEAFF. CDR3 sequence (DNA): TGTGCCAGCAGCTCCCCGTTGTGGCAGGGGGAGGTTGTCACTGAAGCTTTCTTT.

This chain's CDR3 is CASSRSSGGMGYEQYF. The CDR3 bases are TGTGCCAGCAGTCGCTCCTCAGGGGGCATGGGCTACGAGCAGTACTTC. J is TRBJ2-7 and V is TRBV5-6; 8 nucleotides line up with TRBD1. This CDR3 comprises 16 residues. V lost 5 bases, J lost 3 bases, and 13 bases stayed unmatched. In germline, CDR1 is SGHDT, CDR2 YYEEEE. Together with reference TRBV5-6 and TRBJ2-7, the CDR3 gives the full variable domain: DAGVTQSPTHLIKTRGQQVTLRCSPKSGHDTVSWYQQALGQGPQFIFQYYEEEERQRGNFPDRFSGHQFPNYSSELNVNALLLGDSALYLCASSRSSGGMGYEQYFGPGTRLTVT.

This clone appeared once. The chain combines TRBV5-4 with TRBJ1-3; perhaps TRBD1 as D (5 bases). From germline, CDR1 is SGHNT and CDR2 YYREEE (reference sequence). CDR3 length: 14 residues. V gave up 4 bases and J gave up 2 bases, with 10 bases separating them. CDR3 coding DNA: TGTGCCAGCAGCCTCGGGGGACCTGGAAACACCATATATTTT. It is translated as CASSLGGPGNTIYF.

The chain recombines TRBV14 with TRBJ1-1; weak D call: TRBD1 (5 bases). V was trimmed by 0 bases and J by 7 bases, leaving 9 bases between them. The germline V gene has CDR1 SGHDN and CDR2 FVKESK. This CDR3 has 13 residues. CDR3 residues: CASSQDGAHEAFF. The CDR3 bases are TGTGCCAGCAGCCAAGATGGGGCGCATGAAGCTTTCTTT.

V usage is TRBV19 and J usage is TRBJ1-5; D call uncertain. The CDR3 is 13 residues long. V was pared by 2 bases and J by 5 bases, with 7 bases between. Germline V gives CDR1 LNHDA, CDR2 SQIVND (reference sequence). Here the CDR3 DNA reads TGTGCCAGTAGTATATATTCGGATCAGCCCCAGCATTTT. Translation: CASSIYSDQPQHF.

V is TRBV6-5 and J is TRBJ1-5, with D perhaps matching TRBD1 (6 bases). CDR3 length: 14 residues. Germline-derived CDR1 and CDR2 are MNHEY and SVGAGI. The ends were cut back, 5 bases at V and 6 bases at J, with 14 bases in the middle. CDR3 DNA: TGTGCCAGCAGTAGGGGGGGCGCGGTTCAGCCCCAGCATTTT. This codes for CASSRGGAVQPQHF.

The V call is TRBV19, the J call TRBJ2-3, with TRBD1 identical over 7 bases. The CDR3 contains 13 residues. V shed 7 bases, J shed 4 bases, and the junction held 5 bases outside the gene matches. Germline V lookup: CDR1 LNHDA, CDR2 SQIVND (reference sequence). Here the CDR3 reads CASNRGKADTQYF. The CDR3 coding sequence is TGTGCCAGTAACAGGGGCAAGGCAGATACGCAGTATTTT. The full variable domain, in which reference TRBV19 and TRBJ2-3 provide the parts outside the CDR3, is DGGITQSPKYLFRKEGQNVTLSCEQNLNHDAMYWYRQDPGQGLRLIYYSQIVNDFQKGDIAEGYSVSREKKESFPLTVTSAQKNPTAFYLCASNRGKADTQYFGPGTRLTVL.

V and J are TRBV6-1 and TRBJ2-5; possible D gene TRBD1, 5 bases. The length of the CDR3 is 14 residues. Germline CDR1 MNHNS, CDR2 SASEGT. V was pared by 6 bases and J by 2 bases, with 13 bases between. CDR3 nucleotide sequence: TGTGCCAGCAGCCTTGGCCAGGGACAAGAGACCCAGTACTTC. This encodes CASSLGQGQETQYF.

The chain is built from TRBV11-2 and TRBJ1-1; unclear D gene. The germline V gene encodes CDR1 SGHAT and CDR2 FQNNGV. The CDR3 contains 17 residues. V lost 0 bases and J lost 0, with 14 bases in between. CDR3 region: CASSLDYVRHLNTEAFF. For the CDR3, the DNA is TGTGCCAGCAGCTTAGACTATGTGAGGCACCTGAACACTGAAGCTTTCTTT.